This T cell receptor (beta chain) was obtained from a study of T cell repertoires in cytomegalovirus infection. Overall study: Recently identified HLA-C-restricted CMV epitopes were among the peptides used. Based on public TCR beta signatures, there were indications of CMV infection and of a matching HLA type. Study-level points and caveats: HLA-C-restricted CMV-specific TCR beta clonotypes prevailed in the ex vivo response. Identification of carriers of CMV plus the relevant HLA was performed using cumulative public TCR beta family frequency.

Each CDR3 protein is one row after TCRdb ran MiXCR on the reads. Among about 110,000 distinct CDR3 sequences listed, around 28% were seen once. This clonotype was seen a single time. Its antigen is not known. With 3 bases removed from V and 5 bases from J, the gap between germline ends came to 13 bases. From germline, CDR1 is MDHEN and CDR2 SYDVKM. The CDR3 is made up of 14 amino acids. The rearrangement links TRBV28 to TRBJ1-2; a weak D match, TRBD1 (6 bases). Here the sequenced sample was CD8+ T cells from cultured PBMCs, taken from culture after CMV antigen stimulation. The TCR was taken from a human donor in good health (CMV status not recorded). Some clones in this sample may be carry-over from other donors' samples. The CDR3 here is CASSFYREGYGYTF. The CDR3 nucleotides are TGTGCCAGCAGTTTTTACAGGGAGGGGTATGGCTACACCTTC.